This TCR beta chain appears in the sequencing data of a study of blood T cell repertoires in COVID-19. The CDR3 covers 16 residues. Looked up from germline, CDR1 is SGHTA and CDR2 is FQGNSA. The trim removed 4 bases at V and 2 bases at J, leaving 7 bases unmatched. Participants spanned ages about 18 to 90 years and resided in about two dozen US areas. Before being deemed recovered, Cohort 3 donors had two negative PCRs, clearance, or symptom resolution. In the original analysis: How many nucleated cells were present was estimated from reference gene primer amplification. The repertoire was sequenced with immunoSEQ multiplex PCR; TCRdb's copy has only in-frame clones and lacks some. The V and J calls and clone size were taken over from that table, and D and trimming were inferred from the DNA. The table shows a few hundred thousand clones, with roughly 89% occurring only once.

The sequencing input was PBMCs or T cells enriched from blood (not recorded which). The V call is TRBV7-2, the J call TRBJ2-3, with TRBD2 matching 9 bases. The receptor's source is a woman aged 25 to 39 who had recovered from COVID-19. CDR3 region: CASSSQRLAVTDTQYF. CDR3 sequence (DNA): TGTGCCAGCAGCTCTCAGCGACTAGCGGTCACAGATACGCAGTATTTT.